These 23 T cell receptor beta chains were all obtained from the same sample, sequenced in a study of CD8 T cells in Susac syndrome. The authors reverse transcribed roughly 0.45 to 1 ug RNA with random hexamers. In TCRdb, the immunoSEQ multiplex PCR reads were re-called with MiXCR into one record per CDR3 protein. Of 240,000 or so distinct CDR3 sequences in the sample, 90% to 96% were seen once. The sequenced sample was CD4+ T cells from PBMCs. These receptor sequences come from a human donor with Susac syndrome.

This clonotype has only a few counts. The chain uses TRBV12-3 or TRBV12-4 and TRBJ1-2; D perhaps matches TRBD1 (5 bases). The CDR3 is 15 residues long. The V end was cut by 3 bases, the J end by 0 bases, with 11 bases between. DNA for the CDR3: TGTGCCAGCAGTTTGGGGGGGACCCCTAACTATGGCTACACCTTC. Amino acid sequence: CASSLGGTPNYGYTF.

The chain joins TRBV12-3 or TRBV12-4 to TRBJ1-1; a possible D gene is TRBD1 (5 bases). The CDR3 contains 13 residues. The V end was cut by 6 bases, the J end by 3 bases, with 11 bases between. CDR3 amino acids: CASSRQRDTEAFF. The CDR3 region has the DNA TGTGCCAGCAGCCGACAGAGGGACACTGAAGCTTTCTTT.

The V and J genes are TRBV11-2 and TRBJ2-7, with 7 nucleotides matching TRBD2. CDR1 and CDR2 from the germline V gene are SGHAT and FQNNGV. This CDR3 is 16 amino acids long. With V trimmed by 2 bases and J by 6 bases, 13 bases remained unmatched. The CDR3 sequence is CASSLNRREARGEQYF. CDR3 sequence (DNA): TGTGCCAGCAGCTTAAATCGTCGGGAGGCTCGCGGCGAGCAGTACTTC.

This clonotype was seen only once. The V call is TRBV4-1, the J call TRBJ1-2; TRBD1 matches 9 bases. This CDR3 contains 18 residues. Germline assignment: CDR1 MGHRA and CDR2 YSYEKL. V shed 2 bases, J shed 3 bases, and the junction held 13 bases outside the gene matches. CDR3 region: CASSQILFQGQGYYGYTF. The CDR3 nucleotides read TGCGCCAGCAGCCAAATCCTATTCCAGGGACAGGGTTACTATGGCTACACCTTC.

The chain couples TRBV30 to TRBJ2-1; no definite D call. Trimming pared 4 bases from V and 2 bases from J, leaving 12 bases between. This CDR3 is 14 amino acids long. Germline V gene data show CDR1 as GTSNPN and CDR2 as SVGIG (reference sequence). The CDR3 protein is CAWIPPGAYNEQFF. CDR3 DNA sequence: TGTGCCTGGATACCCCCGGGTGCCTACAATGAGCAGTTCTTC.

The chain is built from TRBV28 and TRBJ1-2; D ambiguous. Germline V lookup: CDR1 MDHEN, CDR2 SYDVKM. The CDR3 length is 14 residues. Trimming took off 0 bases at V and 3 bases at J, with 8 bases between the two ends. The CDR3 region is CASSLWGAYYGYTF. The DNA for the CDR3 is TGTGCCAGCAGTTTATGGGGCGCTTACTATGGCTACACCTTC.

This chain connects TRBV7-3 to TRBJ2-1; TRBD1 is a possible D gene (6 bases). Trimming took 4 bases from V and 6 from J, leaving 13 bases between them. CDR3 length equals 14 residues. Germline CDR1 and CDR2: SGHTA and FQGTGA. CDR3 region: CASSSRGYGNEQFF. The CDR3 DNA is TGTGCCAGCAGCTCGAGGGGGTATGGCAATGAGCAGTTCTTC.

J is TRBJ1-1 and V is TRBV12-3 or TRBV12-4; D remains unclear. The CDR3 totals 12 residues. The V and J ends lost 6 bases and 5 bases respectively, with 10 bases between them. The CDR3 sequence: CASSPASTEAFF. DNA of the CDR3: TGTGCCAGCAGCCCCGCCAGTACTGAAGCTTTCTTT.

This sequence joins TRBV6-5 and TRBJ2-2, with TRBD1 matching 9 bases. The germline V gene has CDR1 MNHEY and CDR2 SVGAGI. V lost 4 bases to trimming and J lost 1 base; unmatched junction nucleotides: 1. This CDR3 is 15 amino acids long. CDR3 sequence: CASSLTGGNTGELFF. In nucleotides, the CDR3 is TGTGCCAGCAGTTTGACAGGGGGGAACACCGGGGAGCTGTTTTTT.

This chain links TRBV20-1 with TRBJ2-7; possibly TRBD2 for D (6 bases). Between the trimmed V and J ends, which lost 0 bases and 0 bases, there was a span of 12 bases. The CDR3 is 15 amino acids. The germline V gene has CDR1 DFQATT and CDR2 SNEGSKA (reference sequence). The CDR3 sequence is CSARDSGSSSYEQYF. For the CDR3, the DNA is TGCAGTGCTAGAGATAGCGGTTCTAGCTCCTACGAGCAGTACTTC.

The rearrangement joins TRBV30 to TRBJ2-1, with no clear D. The germline V and J ends were trimmed by 6 bases and 12 bases, with 12 bases remaining between them. Germline V gene sequence: CDR1 GTSNPN, CDR2 SVGIG (reference sequence). The length of the CDR3 is 10 residues. In DNA form, the CDR3 reads TGTGCCTGCGAAAAGGCTCGGCAGTTCTTC. It codes for CACEKARQFF.

The chain has TRBV14 and TRBJ1-1; possibly TRBD1 for D (5 bases). Trimming stripped 0 bases from V and 1 base from J, with 12 bases between. Germline-derived CDR1 and CDR2 are SGHDN and FVKESK. This CDR3 is built from 16 residues. The CDR3 nucleotides read TGTGCCAGCAGCCAAGATAGGGGAGGATGGAACACTGAAGCTTTCTTT. This encodes CASSQDRGGWNTEAFF.

V is TRBV14 and J is TRBJ2-5; 7 bases line up with TRBD2. The CDR3 consists of 14 residues. From germline, CDR1 is SGHDN and CDR2 FVKESK. With 4 bases clipped from V and 2 bases from J, the junction kept 4 bases outside the gene matches. The CDR3 DNA is TGTGCCAGCAGCCCTAGCGGACTTCAAGAGACCCAGTACTTC. Its translation: CASSPSGLQETQYF.

The V call is TRBV7-8, the J call TRBJ2-4, with 8 bases lining up with TRBD2. The ends lost 1 base at V and 0 bases at J; junction bases unmatched: 14. This CDR3 has 20 amino acids. Germline V gives CDR1 SGHVS, CDR2 FQNEAQ. CDR3 bases: TGTGCCAGCAGCTTAGGGTTTAGCGGGAACCTCCTTATAGCCAAAAACATTCAGTACTTC. Its translation is CASSLGFSGNLLIAKNIQYF.

The V and J genes are TRBV20-1 and TRBJ2-3; D is undetermined. CDR1 DFQATT and CDR2 SNEGSKA come from the germline V gene (reference sequence). The CDR3 sequence is 11 residues long. The germline V and J ends were trimmed by 4 bases and 2 bases, with 4 bases remaining between them. CDR3: CSAMTTDTQYF. The CDR3 bases are TGCAGTGCTATGACCACAGATACGCAGTATTTT.

This sequence joins TRBV6-1 and TRBJ2-5; 14 nucleotides line up with TRBD2. There are 18 residues in the CDR3. The V segment lost 6 bases and the J segment 3 bases; nucleotides outside the gene matches: 12. From germline, CDR1 is MNHNS and CDR2 SASEGT. CDR3 protein: CASRRITGTSGREETQYF. CDR3 in DNA: TGTGCCAGCAGAAGGATCACCGGGACTAGCGGGAGAGAAGAGACCCAGTACTTC.

Points on this clonotype: The junction departs from germline at one end; a sequencing error may be responsible. The V gene is TRBV6-5, the J gene TRBJ2-2; 7 bases agree with TRBD2. Germline lookup yields CDR1 MNHEY and CDR2 SVGAGI. The CDR3 is made up of 14 amino acids. The CDR3, as DNA: TGTGCCAGCAGATTACTAGCGAATACCGGGGAGCTGTTTTTT. Translation gives CASRLLANTGELFF.

This chain joins TRBV4-1 and TRBJ1-1; D might be TRBD1 (6 bases). CDR1 and CDR2 (germline): MGHRA, YSYEKL. This CDR3 has 17 residues. Trimming stripped 0 bases from V and 2 bases from J, with 16 bases between. The CDR3 region has the DNA TGCGCCAGCAGCCAAGAGGTTCCCCAGGGGCTAAACACTGAAGCTTTCTTT. It encodes CASSQEVPQGLNTEAFF.

This sequence joins TRBV5-6 and TRBJ1-5, with D uncertain. The CDR3 has 11 amino acids. Trimming left V 4 bases short and J 3 bases short, with 2 bases between. CDR1 SGHDT and CDR2 YYEEEE come from the germline V gene. This CDR3 is CASSHNQPQHF. CDR3 DNA: TGTGCCAGCAGCCACAATCAGCCCCAGCATTTT.

The V and J genes are TRBV18 and TRBJ2-5; D possibly uses TRBD1 or TRBD2 (6 bases each). V lost 0 bases and J lost 5, with 22 bases in between. The CDR3 runs 18 residues. Germline V CDR1 and CDR2: KGHSH, LQKENI. This chain's CDR3 is CASSPPVWREQGMETQYF. CDR3 in DNA: TGTGCCAGCTCACCACCGGTATGGAGGGAGCAGGGGATGGAGACCCAGTACTTC.

The chain couples TRBV28 to TRBJ1-2; D possibly corresponds to TRBD1 (5 bases). The V gene lost 3 bases and the J gene lost 8 bases, with 7 bases spanning the gap. The CDR3 consists of 11 residues. Germline V gives CDR1 MDHEN, CDR2 SYDVKM. The CDR3 DNA reads TGTGCCAGCAGTTTTGGGGCAGGCTACACCTTC. Amino acids: CASSFGAGYTF.

Written as DNA, the CDR3 is TGTGCCAGCAGCCACCGCGGCAGAGAGACCCAGTACTTC. Protein product: CASSHRGRETQYF. The rearrangement uses TRBV3-1 and TRBJ2-5, with D unresolved. The CDR3 spans 13 residues. The germline gives CDR1 LGHDT, CDR2 YNNKEL (reference sequence). Trimming took off 3 bases at V and 4 bases at J, with 9 bases between the two ends.

The chain is built from TRBV20-1 and TRBJ2-1; 8 bases fit TRBD1. CDR3 length equals 13 residues. Germline V gene sequence: CDR1 DFQATT, CDR2 SNEGSKA (reference sequence). Germline trimming cut 0 bases from V and 7 bases from J; bases unmatched to any gene: 2. The CDR3: CSARDRGRNEQFF. DNA of the CDR3: TGCAGTGCTAGAGACAGGGGGCGAAATGAGCAGTTCTTC.